These T cell receptor beta chains were read from a single sample in a study of cytomegalovirus exposure and HLA in healthy donors. Using immunoSEQ multiplex PCR, the repertoire was profiled, and TCRdb retains in-frame clones only, with some absent. This table has 130,000 to 150,000 clones, around 78% appearing once. Sequencing used PBMCs. Receptors were obtained from a male donor in good health and CMV-seronegative. The CDR3 runs from the conserved cysteine through the conserved F or W. The D gene is left open where the match is weak. Not every row has a clone size; where given, it reads once, few, many or a size class.

j_call d_call v_call clone_size cdr3_aa cdr3_nt
TRBJ1-5 TRBD1 TRBV5-8 . CASSLPGQGIWGNQPQHF TGTGCCAGCAGCTTGCCCGGACAGGGAATATGGGGTAATCAGCCCCAGCATTTT
TRBJ1-1 . TRBV15 . CATSSNRAMNTEAFF TGTGCCACCAGCAGCAACAGGGCGATGAACACTGAAGCTTTCTTT
TRBJ2-2 TRBD2 TRBV12-5 . CASGSPGLAGTGELFF TGTGCTAGTGGTTCGCCAGGACTAGCGGGGACCGGGGAGCTGTTTTTT
TRBJ2-7 . TRBV27 . CASSSLVETYEQYF TGTGCCAGCAGTTCTTTGGTCGAGACCTACGAGCAGTACTTC
TRBJ2-7 TRBD1 TRBV7-9 . CASSPRTGSSYEQYF TGTGCCAGCAGCCCGCGGACAGGGAGCTCCTACGAGCAGTACTTC
TRBJ2-7 TRBD2 TRBV7-3 . CASSLTSGNSYEQYF TGTGCCAGCAGCTTAACGAGCGGGAACTCCTACGAGCAGTACTTC
TRBJ2-1 TRBD1 TRBV7-3 . CASSRTGFTGDEQFF TGTGCCAGCAGCCGGACAGGATTCACGGGCGATGAGCAGTTCTTC
TRBJ1-1 . TRBV5-1 . CASSPGDTEAFF TGCGCCAGCAGCCCGGGGGACACTGAAGCTTTCTTT
TRBJ1-2 . TRBV27 . CASSLIGGAGANYGYTF TGTGCCAGCAGTTTAATTGGTGGGGCAGGGGCTAACTATGGCTACACCTTC
TRBJ2-5 . TRBV7-9 . CASSLVGGGETQYF TGTGCCAGCAGCTTAGTCGGGGGTGGTGAGACCCAGTACTTC
TRBJ1-1 . TRBV5-5 . CASFGWDTEAFF TGTGCCAGCTTCGGGTGGGACACTGAAGCTTTCTTT
TRBJ2-7 TRBD1 TRBV5-1 . CASSSGTGGAFLREQYF TGCGCCAGCAGTTCCGGGACAGGGGGCGCTTTCCTCCGCGAGCAGTACTTC
TRBJ2-5 . TRBV10-3 . CAISHSGGAAQGTQYF TGTGCCATCAGTCATAGTGGCGGGGCCGCTCAGGGGACCCAGTACTTC
TRBJ2-2 . TRBV13 . CASSWVRGAGELFF TGTGCCAGCAGCTGGGTCAGGGGGGCCGGGGAGCTGTTTTTT
TRBJ2-4 TRBD1 TRBV5-1 . CASSQDRGRWDIQYF TGCGCCAGCAGCCAGGACAGGGGGCGATGGGACATTCAGTACTTC
TRBJ2-2 . TRBV7-9 . CASSPGVTQTGELFF TGTGCCAGCAGCCCAGGGGTGACCCAAACCGGGGAGCTGTTTTTT
TRBJ2-7 . TRBV29-1 . CSVEDGAGYEQYF TGCAGCGTTGAAGATGGAGCCGGATACGAGCAGTACTTC
TRBJ1-2 . TRBV5-4 . CASSLDRSYGYTF TGTGCCAGCAGCTTGGACAGGAGCTATGGCTACACCTTC
TRBJ1-2 . TRBV5-6 few CASSTVNYGYTF TGTGCCAGCAGCACGGTCAACTATGGCTACACCTTC
TRBJ1-2 TRBD1 TRBV7-9 . CASIDRELDGYTF TGTGCCAGCATCGACAGGGAGTTAGATGGCTACACCTTC
TRBJ2-7 TRBD2 TRBV4-2 . CASSQDISTSGRRTTDEQYF TGTGCCAGCAGCCAAGATATATCAACTAGCGGGAGAAGGACGACCGACGAGCAGTACTTC
TRBJ2-7 TRBD1 TRBV5-1 once CASSLARGQGSYEQYF TGCGCCAGCAGCTTGGCCAGGGGGCAAGGGTCCTACGAGCAGTACTTC
TRBJ1-2 . TRBV19 . CASSIDTGVNYGYTF TGTGCCAGTAGTATAGATACCGGAGTCAACTATGGCTACACCTTC
TRBJ2-7 TRBD2 TRBV7-2 . CASTTPPGGPEEQYF TGTGCCAGCACCACCCCACCGGGGGGGCCGGAGGAGCAGTACTTC
TRBJ1-2 TRBD1 TRBV7-6 once CASSRGTASNYGYTF TGTGCCAGCAGCCGTGGGACAGCCTCTAACTATGGCTACACCTTC
TRBJ2-1 . TRBV7-2 . CASSTIGEQFF TGTGCCAGCAGCACGATCGGTGAGCAGTTCTTC
TRBJ2-7 . TRBV5-1 . CASGPTRGAHEQYF TGCGCCAGCGGCCCCACGCGAGGCGCGCACGAGCAGTACTTC
TRBJ1-1 . TRBV11-3 . CASSLGPNTEAFF TGTGCCAGCAGCCTTGGGCCGAACACTGAAGCTTTCTTT
TRBJ2-7 TRBD1 TRBV19 . CASSLTGSSYEQYF TGTGCCAGTTCTTTGACAGGGAGCTCCTACGAGCAGTACTTC
TRBJ2-5 TRBD1 TRBV7-9 . CASSLEAGRGRETQYF TGTGCCAGCAGCTTAGAAGCGGGCAGGGGGCGAGAGACCCAGTACTTC
TRBJ2-7 TRBD2 TRBV4-2 . CASSGGTSYEQYF TGTGCCTCTAGCGGGGGGACATCCTACGAGCAGTACTTC
TRBJ1-2 . TRBV6-6 . CASSYSTGVGYTF TGTGCCAGCAGTTACTCGACGGGGGTTGGCTACACCTTC
TRBJ1-1 . TRBV14 . CASSRLGQLNTEAFF TGTGCCAGCAGTCGACTTGGACAGTTGAACACTGAAGCTTTCTTT
TRBJ1-2 . TRBV5-1 once CASSPEGDGYTF TGCGCCAGCAGCCCTGAAGGGGATGGCTACACCTTC
TRBJ1-4 . TRBV2 . CASSYSSEKLFF TGTGCCAGCAGTTATTCCAGTGAAAAACTGTTTTTT
TRBJ2-7 . TRBV4-3 . CASSQAPLSEQYF TGCGCCAGCAGCCAAGCCCCCTTGTCCGAGCAGTACTTC
TRBJ1-1 . TRBV7-9 once CASSFSGRGTEAFF TGTGCCAGCAGCTTCTCGGGCAGGGGTACTGAAGCTTTCTTT
TRBJ1-1 . TRBV12-5 . CASGLVAGRNTEAFF TGTGCTAGTGGTTTGGTCGCGGGCCGGAACACTGAAGCTTTCTTT
TRBJ1-2 TRBD1 TRBV5-1 once CASSLRTGSYGYTF TGCGCCAGCAGCTTACGGACAGGGTCGTATGGCTACACCTTC
TRBJ1-1 . TRBV6-5 once CASSYNRRGNTEAFF TGTGCCAGCAGTTATAATCGGCGAGGGAACACTGAAGCTTTCTTT
TRBJ1-2 . TRBV5-1 . CASSAVGVYGYTF TGCGCCAGCAGCGCCGTCGGGGTCTATGGCTACACCTTC
TRBJ1-2 TRBD1 TRBV5-1 . CASSLLLTGTDYGYTF TGCGCCAGCAGCTTGTTACTCACCGGGACAGACTATGGCTACACCTTC
TRBJ1-2 . TRBV7-6 few CASSLATGWNYGYTF TGTGCCAGCAGCTTAGCTACAGGGTGGAACTATGGCTACACCTTC
TRBJ1-1 . TRBV5-6 few CASSLVPGISQAFF TGTGCCAGCAGCTTGGTCCCGGGGATTAGCCAAGCTTTCTTT
TRBJ2-1 TRBD2 TRBV2 . CAGVDRAGAANEQFF TGTGCCGGAGTAGACAGAGCGGGGGCCGCCAATGAGCAGTTCTTC
TRBJ2-3 TRBD2 TRBV4-3 . CASSQLAGGPDTQYF TGCGCCAGCAGCCAACTAGCGGGGGGGCCAGATACGCAGTATTTT
TRBJ1-1 TRBD1 TRBV19 . CASSIDSGTVNTEAFF TGTGCCAGTAGTATAGACTCCGGGACAGTGAACACTGAAGCTTTCTTT
TRBJ1-1 . TRBV25-1 few CASSESGGRDAFF TGTGCCAGCAGTGAATCGGGGGGCAGGGATGCTTTCTTT
TRBJ2-2 . TRBV7-2 . CASSLDGGPGTGELFF TGTGCCAGCAGCTTAGATGGGGGCCCGGGGACCGGGGAGCTGTTTTTT
TRBJ2-3 TRBD2 TRBV30 . CAWSEPLAGVKDTQYF TGTGCCTGGAGTGAACCACTAGCGGGAGTGAAAGATACGCAGTATTTT
TRBJ2-5 . TRBV5-6 few CASSLILTGRETQYF TGTGCCAGCAGCTTGATCCTTACAGGGAGAGAGACCCAGTACTTC
TRBJ1-3 . TRBV5-5 . CASSLAPGVGNTIYF TGTGCCAGCAGCTTGGCCCCGGGGGTAGGAAACACCATATATTTT
TRBJ2-3 . TRBV27 . CASSLLLGASTDTQYF TGTGCCAGCAGTTTATTATTGGGAGCTAGCACAGATACGCAGTATTTT
TRBJ2-7 TRBD1 TRBV7-2 once CASSLAGQGGYEQYF TGTGCCAGCAGCTTAGCGGGACAGGGGGGATACGAGCAGTACTTC
TRBJ2-7 TRBD2 TRBV7-9 . CASSLFQGAGGGSYEQYF TGTGCCAGCAGCTTATTCCAAGGTGCGGGGGGCGGCTCCTACGAGCAGTACTTC
TRBJ1-2 TRBD1 TRBV4-1 once CASSQGPGQKNYGYTF TGCGCCAGCAGCCAAGGCCCGGGACAGAAAAACTATGGCTACACCTTC
TRBJ1-1 . TRBV19 . CASSTDTEAFF TGTGCCAGTAGTACGGACACTGAAGCTTTCTTT
TRBJ2-7 TRBD2 TRBV9 . CASSVTSGGGTYEQYF TGTGCCAGCAGCGTCACTAGCGGGGGGGGAACCTACGAGCAGTACTTC
TRBJ1-4 . TRBV19 . CASRPPGLGNEKLFF TGTGCCAGTAGGCCCCCGGGACTGGGAAATGAAAAACTGTTTTTT
TRBJ2-2 TRBD1 TRBV19 . CASSPPGQGTTGELFF TGTGCCAGTAGTCCTCCGGGACAGGGGACTACCGGGGAGCTGTTTTTT